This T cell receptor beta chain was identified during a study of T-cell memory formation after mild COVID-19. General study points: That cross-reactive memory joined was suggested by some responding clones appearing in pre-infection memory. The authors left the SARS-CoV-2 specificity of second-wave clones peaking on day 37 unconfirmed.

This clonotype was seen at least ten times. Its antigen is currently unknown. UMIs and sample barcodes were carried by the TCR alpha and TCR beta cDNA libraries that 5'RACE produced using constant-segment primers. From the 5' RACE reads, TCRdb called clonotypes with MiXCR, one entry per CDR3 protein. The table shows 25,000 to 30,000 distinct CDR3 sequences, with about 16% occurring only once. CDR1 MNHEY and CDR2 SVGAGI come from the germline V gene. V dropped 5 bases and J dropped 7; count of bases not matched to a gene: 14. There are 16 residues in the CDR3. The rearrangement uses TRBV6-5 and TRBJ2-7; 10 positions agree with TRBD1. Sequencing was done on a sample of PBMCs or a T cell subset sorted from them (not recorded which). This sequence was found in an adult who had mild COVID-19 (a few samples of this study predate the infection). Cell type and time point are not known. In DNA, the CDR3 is TGTGCCAGCAGTCCAAGGGCCGGGACAGGGGCGTTGGAGCAGTACTTC. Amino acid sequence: CASSPRAGTGALEQYF.